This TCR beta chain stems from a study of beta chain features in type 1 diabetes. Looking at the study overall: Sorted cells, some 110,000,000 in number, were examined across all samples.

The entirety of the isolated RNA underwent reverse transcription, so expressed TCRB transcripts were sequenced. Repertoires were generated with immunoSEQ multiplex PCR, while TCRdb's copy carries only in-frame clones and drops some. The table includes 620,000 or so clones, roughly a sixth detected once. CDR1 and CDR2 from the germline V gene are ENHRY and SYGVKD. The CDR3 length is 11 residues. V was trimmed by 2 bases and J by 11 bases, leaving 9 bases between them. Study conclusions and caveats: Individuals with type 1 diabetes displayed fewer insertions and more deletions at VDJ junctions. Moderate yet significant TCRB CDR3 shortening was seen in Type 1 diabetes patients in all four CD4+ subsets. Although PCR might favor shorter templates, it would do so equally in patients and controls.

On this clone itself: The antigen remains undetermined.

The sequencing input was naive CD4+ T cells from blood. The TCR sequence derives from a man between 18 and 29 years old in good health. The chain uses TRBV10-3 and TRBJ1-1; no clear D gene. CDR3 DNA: TGTGCCATCAGTGAGGAGGGTGCGGCTTTCTTT. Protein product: CAISEEGAAFF.